This TCR beta chain was recorded in a study of response to subunit inactivated influenza vaccine. The CDR3 length is 15 residues. V shed 4 bases, J shed 0 bases, and the junction held 6 bases outside the gene matches. One entry per CDR3 protein results from TCRdb running MiXCR on the RT-PCR reads. The table shows approximately 500,000 distinct CDR3 sequences, with around a quarter occurring only once. This sample also belongs to another study, concerning T cells expressing NK-cell markers. That work states: It was by 5'RACE template switching with UMIs that TCR beta cDNA was made. The TCR beta repertoires were obtained from sorted CD3+CD56+NKG2C+, CD3+CD56+NKG2C- and CD3+CD56-NKG2C+ T cells. Several experiments added an anti-gamma-delta TCR antibody to sort only alpha-beta TCR T cells. These same clonotypes (in several donors) also led the CD3+CD56-NKG2C+ fraction. What remained unclear was the HCMV specificity of expanded NKG2C+ T cell clones.

The receptor's source is a man aged 50-59 years who received an inactivated influenza vaccine. Sequences were derived from CD4+ T cells sorted from PBMCs, sampled about 11 days after vaccination. The chain joins TRBV12-3 or TRBV12-4 to TRBJ2-7; 7 bases align to TRBD2. The CDR3 sequence: CASSSAGGSSYEQYF. The CDR3 DNA reads as TGTGCCAGCAGTTCCGCCGGCGGGAGCTCCTACGAGCAGTACTTC.